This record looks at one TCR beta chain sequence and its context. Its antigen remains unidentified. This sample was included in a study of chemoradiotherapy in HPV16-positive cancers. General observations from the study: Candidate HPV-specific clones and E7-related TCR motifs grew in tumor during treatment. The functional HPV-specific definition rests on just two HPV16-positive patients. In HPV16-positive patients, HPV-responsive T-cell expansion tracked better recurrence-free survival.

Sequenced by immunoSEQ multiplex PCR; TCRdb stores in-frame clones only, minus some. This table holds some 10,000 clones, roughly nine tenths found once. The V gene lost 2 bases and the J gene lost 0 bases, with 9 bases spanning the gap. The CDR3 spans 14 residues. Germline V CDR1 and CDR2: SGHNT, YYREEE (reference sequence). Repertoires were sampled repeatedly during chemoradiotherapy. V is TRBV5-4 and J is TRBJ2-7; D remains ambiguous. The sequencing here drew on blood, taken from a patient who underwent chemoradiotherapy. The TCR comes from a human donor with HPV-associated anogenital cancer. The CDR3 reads CASSFEGSSYEQYF. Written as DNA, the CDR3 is TGTGCCAGCAGCTTTGAAGGATCCTCCTACGAGCAGTACTTC.